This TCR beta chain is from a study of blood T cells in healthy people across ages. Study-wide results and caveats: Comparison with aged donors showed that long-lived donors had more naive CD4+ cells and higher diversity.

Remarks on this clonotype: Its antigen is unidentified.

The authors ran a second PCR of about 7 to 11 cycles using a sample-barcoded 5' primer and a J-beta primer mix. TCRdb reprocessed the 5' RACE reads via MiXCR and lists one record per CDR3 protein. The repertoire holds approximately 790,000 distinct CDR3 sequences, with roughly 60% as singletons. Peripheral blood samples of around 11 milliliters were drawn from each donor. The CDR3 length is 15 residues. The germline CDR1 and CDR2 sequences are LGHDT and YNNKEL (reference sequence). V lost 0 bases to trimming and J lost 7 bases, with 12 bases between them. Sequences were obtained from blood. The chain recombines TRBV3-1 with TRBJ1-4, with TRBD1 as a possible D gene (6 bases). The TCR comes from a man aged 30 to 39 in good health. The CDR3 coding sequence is TGTGCCAGCAGCCAAGAAGGGGGGCTTCGTGAAAAACTGTTTTTT. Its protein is CASSQEGGLREKLFF.